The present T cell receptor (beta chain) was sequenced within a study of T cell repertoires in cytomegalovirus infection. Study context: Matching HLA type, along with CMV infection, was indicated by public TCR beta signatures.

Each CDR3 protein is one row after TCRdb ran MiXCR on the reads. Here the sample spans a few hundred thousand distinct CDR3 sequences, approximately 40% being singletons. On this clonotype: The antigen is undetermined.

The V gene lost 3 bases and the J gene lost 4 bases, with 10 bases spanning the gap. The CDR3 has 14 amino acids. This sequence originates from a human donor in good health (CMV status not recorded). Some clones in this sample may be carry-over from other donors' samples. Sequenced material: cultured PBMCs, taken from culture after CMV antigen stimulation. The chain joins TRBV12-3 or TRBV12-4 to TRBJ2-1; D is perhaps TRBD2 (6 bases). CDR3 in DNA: TGTGCCAGCAGTTTTAGCGGCTTTTACAATGAGCAGTTCTTC. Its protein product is CASSFSGFYNEQFF.